The rows below give T cell receptor beta chains drawn from one sample of a study of blood T cell repertoires in COVID-19. The assay was immunoSEQ multiplex PCR, and TCRdb's table has in-frame clones only and misses some. The table lists 63,000 or so clones, 86% of them singletons. Material: peripheral blood. Source of these receptors: an older man with active COVID-19. CDR3s include the opening cysteine and the closing phenylalanine or tryptophan.

v_call cdr3_aa
TRBV12-3/TRBV12-4 CASSPPGWNEQFF
TRBV7-2 CATDRDRDGYTF
TRBV5-4 CASSVGGGGNTEAFF
TRBV5-4 CASSWAGGLTDTQYF
TRBV14 CASRNGGRGTYNEQFF
TRBV6-6 CASSYRTDRGTDTQYF
TRBV15 CATSSLAGRPSTDTQYF
TRBV27 CASSPVAPVAGRQYF
TRBV29-1 CSVCPSGRAFETQYF
TRBV5-1 CASSWDKSYGYTF
TRBV20-1 CSVRVDTQYF
TRBV6-2/TRBV6-3 CASSRSGEWRPYEQYF
TRBV5-1 CASSLGDRSRAEAFF
TRBV2 CASRGTSGGAGELFF
TRBV6-1 CASSESTGGELFF
TRBV27 CASRAPGTGRPGELFF
TRBV5-1 CASSLQRGATDTQYF
TRBV6-2/TRBV6-3 CASSPRVSAAENF
TRBV29-1 CSVEGLQGSYGYTF
TRBV19 CASSRVGAGVLDTQYF
TRBV29-1 CSARTGEVTEAFF
TRBV28 CASSTPGQGFDGYTF
TRBV14 CASSWGTGGPLHF
TRBV9 CASSVGQGQVGQYF
TRBV29-1 CSAGQAGTDTQYF
TRBV7-3 CASSPGGAAPYEQYF
TRBV9 CASSAGGDTQYF
TRBV2 CASGRDTLGETQYF
TRBV2 CASSEAGLAGAGELFF
TRBV3-1/TRBV3-2 CASSRAGGPDSPLHF
TRBV7-2 CASSLAGLAGYEQYF
TRBV30 CAWSVKTDLGPQHF
TRBV28 CASSPGGRFSYNEQFF
TRBV30 CAWSRDRPYGYTF
TRBV25-1 CASSPTTGGRSEAFF
TRBV11-2 CASGGGLRQFF
TRBV6-5 CASGGGGGEQFF
TRBV21-1 CAITGGNEQFF
TRBV18 CASSPPAGNTEAFF
TRBV4-1 CASSQVQGRPAYEQYF
TRBV7-2 CASSLVGTGARGTEAFF
TRBV11-3 CASSPTDRWAPGTDTQYF
TRBV18 CASSRQGREQYF
TRBV29-1 CSVGQMGDEQYF
TRBV7-8 CASRGRGATEAFF
TRBV19 CASSIAAGLATEAFF
TRBV27 CASSFGQFYGYTF
TRBV18 CASSPSPGLPYNEQFF